This entry is about one TCR beta chain. What it binds is not known. Library preparation followed earlier protocols using designated TCR primers. TCRdb processed the PCR reads anew with MiXCR; each CDR3 protein has one entry. The data contain 400,000 to 600,000 distinct CDR3 sequences, roughly 25% of them singletons. The CDR3 is made up of 13 amino acids. Per germline, CDR1 DFQATT and CDR2 SNEGSKA (reference sequence). V was pared by 0 bases and J by 1 base, with 7 bases between. This record comes from a study of molecular identifiers for immune sequencing clone quantification. General observations from the study: Molecules of identical TCR sharing a barcode could underestimate highly expanded clone sizes.

Libraries of naive CD8 T cells were made from about 19,000 to 1,100,000 sorted cells. They used 10%, 30% or 50% RNA. Sorting selected naive CD8 T cells with a CD8+CD4-CCR7+CD45RA+ phenotype. The chain recombines TRBV20-1 with TRBJ2-7; unclear D gene. The clonotype originates from a human donor in good health. Some libraries in this study had Jurkat cell RNA spiked in. The sequenced material came from naive CD8+ T cells from blood, with Jurkat cell RNA spiked in. The sample's subset: FACS-sorted CD8+CD4-CCR7+CD45RA+ naive T cells. The CDR3 nucleotides are TGCAGTGCTAGAGATGTTTTTTCCTACGAGCAGTACTTC. Translated, it gives CSARDVFSYEQYF.